This TCR beta chain appears in the sequencing data of a study of blood T cell repertoires in COVID-19. Study context: Samples representing acute and convalescent COVID-19 were sourced from the United States, Italy and Spain.

In the original analysis: How many nucleated cells were present was estimated from reference gene primer amplification. Method: immunoSEQ multiplex PCR; TCRdb's copy keeps in-frame clones and lacks some. The V and J calls and clone size were taken over from that table, and D and trimming were inferred from the DNA. The table shows more than 250,000 clones, with approximately 84% occurring only once. The CDR3 has 14 amino acids. CDR1 and CDR2 from the germline V gene are MDHEN and SYDVKM. V was cut by 10 bases and J by 5 bases, with 17 bases left in between. The origin of this receptor is a woman in her thirties who had recovered from COVID-19. Sequencing input: peripheral blood. The J gene is TRBJ1-4, the V gene TRBV28; D gene unclear. In DNA, the CDR3 is TGTGCCACCGAGTCCAGGCTTACGAATGAAAAACTGTTTTTT. It yields the protein CATESRLTNEKLFF.